The entry below gives a single T cell receptor (beta chain) sequence along with its context. Its antigen is unidentified. These data originate in a study of cytomegalovirus exposure and HLA in healthy donors. Study in general: Researchers found that 81% of a few hundred genotyped donors fell within the Caucasian-associated ancestry cluster.

Amplification used 60 Vbeta primers and 13 Jbeta primers. Libraries were prepared by immunoSEQ multiplex PCR; TCRdb keeps only in-frame clonotypes and omits some of them. Recorded for this sample: around 51,000 clones. These donors, healthy bone marrow donors, were studied. Whole-study results and caveats: Previous analysis showed most TCR beta V segments were productive about 87% or about 30% of the time. The number of N-insertions in an Asian-associated ancestry cluster was reportedly below the approximately 690-donor mean in a later analysis.

The CDR3 loop spans 16 amino acids. Trimming shortened V by 0 bases and J by 6 bases, and 18 bases separated the two germline ends. CDR1 MGHRA and CDR2 YSYEKL come from the germline V gene. The chain joins TRBV4-1 to TRBJ2-7; a possible D gene is TRBD2 (7 bases). The sequencing input was PBMCs. The source of this sequence is a man aged 35-49 years in good health and CMV-seropositive. CDR3 coding DNA: TGCGCCAGCAGCCAAGAAGGGGGGGCCCCCTTACGCGAGCAGTACTTC. This encodes CASSQEGGAPLREQYF.